The subject of this entry is one TCR beta chain. Its antigen remains unknown. The entry originates in a study of cytomegalovirus exposure and HLA in healthy donors. Study at large: Some 80 million unique TCR sequences came from HLA-typed donors in an early release.

V lost 0 bases and J lost 4, with 15 bases in between. Germline V gene sequence: CDR1 MNHEY, CDR2 SVGAGI. The CDR3 sequence is 16 residues long. General study points: Reports described diagnosis of cytomegalovirus status by the classifier as highly specific and sensitive. CMV serostatus was the sole immune exposure data available. Researchers catalogued approximately 170 TCR beta chains as cytomegalovirus-associated.

The PCR used 60 Vbeta and 13 Jbeta primers. TCRdb's copy holds only in-frame clones and misses some; the assay was immunoSEQ multiplex PCR. Its table lists approximately 45,000 clones. The TCR was taken from a male donor in good health and CMV-seronegative. This chain joins TRBV6-5 and TRBJ1-2; D possibly corresponds to TRBD1 (5 bases). The sequenced material came from PBMCs. The CDR3: CASSYSRRERGYGYTF. Here the CDR3 DNA reads TGTGCCAGCAGTTACTCGAGGAGGGAAAGGGGCTATGGCTACACCTTC.